A selection of T cell receptor beta chains follows, all from one sample in a study of CD4 T cells in relation to SARS-CoV-2 and coronaviruses. Produced via immunoSEQ multiplex PCR; TCRdb's table is partial and in-frame only. The sample holds 15,000 to 25,000 clones; 77% are singletons and the top ten take roughly 25%. Their target antigens are unknown. The sequencing input was CD4+ T cells from PBMCs, cultured in vitro. The source of these receptors is a human donor in good health. CDR3s leave out the opening cysteine and the closing phenylalanine or tryptophan.

v_gene	j_gene	CDR3aa
TRBV6-2/TRBV6-3	TRBJ2-1	ASSWVQGGEQF
TRBV9	TRBJ2-1	ASSVGTSGSSEQF
TRBV10-3	TRBJ2-3	AISERASGGAWDTQY
TRBV5-8	TRBJ2-1	ASSLAQYNEQF
TRBV5-1	TRBJ2-7	ASSFEPNFEQY
TRBV2	TRBJ1-6	ASSEFGGGSPLH
TRBV19	TRBJ1-5	ASRRQGGGNQPQH
TRBV10-1	TRBJ1-5	ASSESKQDYQPQH
TRBV11-2	TRBJ2-7	ASSLGPGQAAYEQY
TRBV12-5	TRBJ2-1	ASGLVGWEQF
TRBV7-3	TRBJ2-3	ASSLAGGTDTQY
TRBV2	TRBJ2-5	ASSEVIVGETQY
TRBV2	TRBJ2-1	ASSEWGPHNEQF
TRBV6-4	TRBJ2-1	ASSDSAGGPGEQF
TRBV15	TRBJ2-1	ATSRDPGDEQF
TRBV7-9	TRBJ2-7	ASSLVRSGGREQY
TRBV19	TRBJ1-6	ASSQGSQNSPLH
TRBV6-4	TRBJ2-3	ASSETSGGTPTSTDTQY
TRBV12-3/TRBV12-4	TRBJ1-2	ASRQGGFYGYT
TRBV3-1/TRBV3-2	TRBJ2-5	ASSQVNRFETQY
TRBV30	TRBJ2-6	AWSSFVGLRSRTGANVLT
TRBV5-1	TRBJ1-1	ASTWTGEPPIKAF
TRBV29-1	TRBJ2-7	SVEDQWDEQY
TRBV4-3	TRBJ2-3	ASSLAASGGVGQY
TRBV10-3	TRBJ2-5	AIKGVQQETQY
TRBV7-9	TRBJ2-1	ASSLAPAASPPNEQF
TRBV18	TRBJ1-6	ASSPDRANSPLH
TRBV5-4	TRBJ2-7	ASKREGTYEQY
TRBV4-1	TRBJ2-1	ASSQALAGAVYEQF
TRBV6-5	TRBJ2-3	ASRGLADTQY
TRBV5-1	TRBJ2-2	ASSLDKYTGELF
TRBV12-3/TRBV12-4	TRBJ1-2	ASSFATGYT
TRBV6-2/TRBV6-3	TRBJ2-1	ASSYRSSYNEQF
TRBV29-1	TRBJ1-1	SVNTGTLNTEAF
TRBV6-2/TRBV6-3	TRBJ1-1	ASSTDINTEAF
TRBV18	TRBJ1-5	ASSGEGNQPQH
TRBV18	TRBJ1-2	ASSPRGSRDRGFLDYGYT
TRBV6-1	TRBJ2-7	ASSAILAGVAYEQY